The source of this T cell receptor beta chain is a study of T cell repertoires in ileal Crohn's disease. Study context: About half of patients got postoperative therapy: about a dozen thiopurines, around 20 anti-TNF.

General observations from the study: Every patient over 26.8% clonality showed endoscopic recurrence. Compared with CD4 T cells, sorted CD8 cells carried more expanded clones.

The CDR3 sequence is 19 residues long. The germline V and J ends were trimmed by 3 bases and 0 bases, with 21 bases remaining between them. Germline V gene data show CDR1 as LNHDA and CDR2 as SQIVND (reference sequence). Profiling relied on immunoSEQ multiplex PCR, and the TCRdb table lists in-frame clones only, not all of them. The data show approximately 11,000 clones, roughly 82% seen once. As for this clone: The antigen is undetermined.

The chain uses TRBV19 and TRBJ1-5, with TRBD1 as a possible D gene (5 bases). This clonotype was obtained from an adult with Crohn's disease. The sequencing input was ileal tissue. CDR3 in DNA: TGTGCCAGTAGTATTCTAAGACAGAGGAATCTTTATAGCAATCAGCCCCAGCATTTT. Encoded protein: CASSILRQRNLYSNQPQHF.